These 21 T cell receptor beta chains were sequenced from one sample in a study of human T cells and chemical hapten exposure. TCRdb passed the RACE reads through MiXCR, listing each CDR3 protein once. The data contain 180,000 or so distinct CDR3 sequences, about 14% of them singletons. The time point here: patch test 1, 2 weeks after DPC sensitization. The treatment was: therapeutic diphenylcyclopropenone sensitization with weekly scalp DPC. The input for sequencing was whole blood, taken in connection with sensitization to the hapten diphenylcyclopropenone (DPC). All receptors derive from a woman in her 30s with alopecia areata. Some clones in this sample may be carry-over from other donors' samples.

This clonotype has only a few counts. The CDR3 reads CASSHPTGAANTGELFF. Written as DNA, the CDR3 is TGTGCCAGCAGTCACCCGACAGGGGCCGCGAACACCGGGGAGCTGTTTTTT. The chain employs TRBV27 and TRBJ2-2; 8 bases agree with TRBD1. The germline CDR1 and CDR2 sequences are MNHEY and SMNVEV (reference sequence). Germline trimming cut 5 bases from V and 0 bases from J; bases unmatched to any gene: 8. CDR3 length equals 17 residues.

The table lists this clonotype with many counts. The J gene is TRBJ2-6, the V gene TRBV19; D gene uncertain. V lost 7 bases and J lost 0, with 13 bases in between. Germline loops: CDR1 LNHDA, CDR2 SQIVND (reference sequence). The CDR3 extends over 16 amino acids. The CDR3 bases are TGTGCCAGTATTCCTGATGGGCTCTCTGGGGCCAACGTCCTGACTTTC. This sequence encodes CASIPDGLSGANVLTF.

This clonotype turned up a few times. This chain links TRBV12-3 or TRBV12-4 with TRBJ1-5; 8 bases line up with TRBD1. The CDR3 has 15 amino acids. With 3 bases clipped from V and 3 bases from J, the junction kept 4 bases outside the gene matches. CDR3 in amino acids: CASSFGQGNNQPQHF. For the CDR3, the DNA is TGTGCCAGCAGTTTCGGACAGGGAAACAATCAGCCCCAGCATTTT.

This rearrangement joins TRBV5-1 to TRBJ2-1, with D unclear. The germline gives CDR1 SGHRS, CDR2 YFSETQ. The CDR3 sequence is 14 residues long. V lost 1 base and J lost 7, with 12 bases in between. The CDR3 nucleotides read TGCGCCAGCAGCTTGTTCGGTAGCAATAATGAGCAGTTCTTC. It specifies CASSLFGSNNEQFF.

J is TRBJ1-2 and V is TRBV6-5, with 9 bases lining up with TRBD1. The germline V gene encodes CDR1 MNHEY and CDR2 SVGAGI. The J segment lost 5 bases and the V segment lost 7 bases, leaving 5 bases of the junction unmatched. The CDR3 totals 13 residues. CDR3 DNA sequence: TGTGCCAGCACCCGGGACAGGGCGTATGGCTACACCTTC. Translated, it gives CASTRDRAYGYTF.

This clonotype was seen only a few times. The V and J genes are TRBV12-3 or TRBV12-4 and TRBJ2-7; TRBD1 agrees at 11 bases. Trimming removed 5 bases from V and 4 bases from J; junction bases left unmatched: 4. The CDR3 contains 14 residues. CDR3 sequence reads: CASSVRDRGYEQYF. DNA for the CDR3: TGTGCCAGCAGTGTCCGGGACAGGGGGTACGAGCAGTACTTC.

This clonotype was seen only a few times. This CDR3 is CASSYSIPGAPPTEAFF. The CDR3 DNA is TGTGCCAGCAGTTACTCGATCCCGGGGGCTCCCCCCACTGAAGCTTTCTTT. The J gene is TRBJ1-1, the V gene TRBV6-5; D might be TRBD1 (6 bases). The V and J ends lost 0 bases and 4 bases respectively, with 18 bases between them. Germline assignment: CDR1 MNHEY and CDR2 SVGAGI. The CDR3 has 17 residues.

This chain uses TRBV7-2 with TRBJ1-4; D may be TRBD1 (5 bases). The CDR3 runs 15 residues. The germline CDR1 and CDR2 sequences are SGHTA and FQGNSA. Between the trimmed V and J ends, which lost 4 bases and 11 bases, there was a span of 20 bases. The CDR3 loop is CASSSYGPLRGKLFF. CDR3 nucleotide sequence: TGTGCCAGCAGCTCTTATGGGCCCCTACGGGGGAAACTGTTTTTT. Using reference TRBV7-2 and TRBJ1-4 for the parts outside the CDR3, the full variable domain is GAGVSQSPSNKVTEKGKDVELRCDPISGHTALYWYRQSLGQGLEFLIYFQGNSAPDKSGLPSDRFSAERTGGSVSTLTIQRTQQEDSAVYLCASSSYGPLRGKLFFGSGTQLSVL.

This chain uses TRBV5-5 with TRBJ2-1; no definite D call. Germline V lookup: CDR1 SGHKS, CDR2 YYEKEE (reference sequence). The CDR3 covers 13 residues. Trimming took 0 bases from V and 5 from J, leaving 6 bases between them. The CDR3 DNA reads as TGTGCCAGCAGCTTGGCCACCCACAATGAGCAGTTCTTC. Encoded protein: CASSLATHNEQFF.

The sample holds a few counts of this clonotype. The chain has TRBV12-3 or TRBV12-4 and TRBJ2-3; possible D gene TRBD2, 6 bases. V lost 10 bases to trimming and J lost 0 bases, with 11 bases between them. This CDR3 comprises 13 residues. The CDR3 protein is CATLAISTDTQYF. Here the CDR3 DNA reads TGTGCCACCCTAGCGATTAGCACAGATACGCAGTATTTT.

The chain combines TRBV7-2 with TRBJ1-1; D gene ambiguous. The CDR3 runs to 11 residues. V lost 5 bases, J lost 5 bases, and 6 bases lay in between. Germline CDR1 SGHTA, CDR2 FQGNSA. In DNA, the CDR3 is TGTGCCAGCAGCCCCGCTACTGAAGCTTTCTTT. Amino acid sequence: CASSPATEAFF. Based on the CDR3 plus reference TRBV7-2 and TRBJ1-1, the full variable domain is GAGVSQSPSNKVTEKGKDVELRCDPISGHTALYWYRQSLGQGLEFLIYFQGNSAPDKSGLPSDRFSAERTGGSVSTLTIQRTQQEDSAVYLCASSPATEAFFGQGTRLTVV.

The sample holds many counts of this clonotype. The V call is TRBV28, the J call TRBJ2-1; D possibly uses TRBD1 or TRBD2 (5 bases each). The CDR3 loop spans 15 amino acids. Trimming shortened V by 3 bases and J by 9 bases, and 18 bases separated the two germline ends. Germline V gene lookup returns CDR1 MDHEN and CDR2 SYDVKM. In DNA, the CDR3 is TGTGCCAGCAGTTTTGCCGGGACCGATCGTGTTGAGCAGTTCTTC. Translation: CASSFAGTDRVEQFF.

This clonotype appeared a few times. The chain carries TRBV29-1 and TRBJ2-1; TRBD1 matches at 8 bases. The CDR3 is made up of 11 amino acids. The V gene end was trimmed by 5 bases and the J gene end by 7 bases; junction bases not matched to a gene: 1. Germline-derived CDR1 and CDR2 are SQVTM and ANQGSEA. The CDR3 nucleotides are TGCAGCGTTTGGACAGGGAATGAGCAGTTCTTC. Its protein is CSVWTGNEQFF.

This clonotype was found many times. CDR3 sequence reads: CAIRRDSSGANVLTF. The CDR3 DNA reads as TGTGCCATCAGACGCGACAGCTCTGGGGCCAACGTCCTGACTTTC. This chain connects TRBV10-3 to TRBJ2-6; tentative D call: TRBD1 (5 bases). V was clipped by 6 bases and J by 0 bases, with 9 bases between them. CDR1 ENHRY and CDR2 SYGVKD come from the germline V gene. The CDR3 has 15 residues.

Ten or more counts support this clonotype. This chain uses TRBV18 with TRBJ1-6; TRBD1 is a possible D gene (6 bases). V dropped 4 bases and J dropped 6 bases, with 13 bases sitting between them. Germline V CDR1 and CDR2: KGHSH, LQKENI. There are 15 residues in the CDR3. DNA of the CDR3: TGTGCCAGCTCACAGACGGACAGCGCTAATTCACCCCTCCACTTT. It specifies CASSQTDSANSPLHF.

This clonotype was detected a few times. The rearrangement joins TRBV27 to TRBJ1-6, with TRBD1 identical over 10 bases. The CDR3 covers 17 residues. The ends lost 6 bases at V and 5 bases at J; junction bases unmatched: 10. Germline CDR1 is MNHEY and CDR2 is SMNVEV (reference sequence). CDR3 coding DNA: TGTGCCAGCAGACCACTCACCGGGACAGGGGATAATTCACCCCTCCACTTT. Its protein product is CASRPLTGTGDNSPLHF.

The sample holds a few counts of this clonotype. J is TRBJ2-5 and V is TRBV21-1; the D call TRBD2 from the table was never checked on the DNA. TRBV21-1 is a pseudogene segment. The CDR3 sequence is 17 residues long. The CDR3 is CASSKGPSGGASETQYF. CDR3 DNA: TGTGCCAGCAGCAAAGGACCTAGCGGGGGGGCCAGCGAGACCCAGTACTTC.

The V gene is TRBV7-2, the J gene TRBJ2-3; D may match TRBD1 or TRBD2 (6 bases each). The CDR3 loop spans 15 amino acids. CDR1 and CDR2 from the germline V gene are SGHTA and FQGNSA. Trimming removed 7 bases from V and 0 bases from J, with 14 bases in between. CDR3 nucleotide sequence: TGTGCCAGCAACCATCCCGGGGGCAGCACAGATACGCAGTATTTT. Its protein is CASNHPGGSTDTQYF.

For the CDR3, the DNA is TGTGCCATCAGTGACTTACCAGGCCACGAGCAGTACTTC. Amino acid sequence: CAISDLPGHEQYF. This chain uses TRBV10-3 with TRBJ2-7; D not certain. V shed 3 bases and J shed 5 bases, with 11 bases lying between them. Germline V gene data show CDR1 as ENHRY and CDR2 as SYGVKD. The CDR3 spans 13 residues.

The chain has TRBV7-9 and TRBJ1-2; 12 bases are shared with TRBD1. V lost 5 bases to trimming and J lost 8 bases; unmatched junction nucleotides: 18. The CDR3 spans 18 residues. The germline CDR1 and CDR2 sequences are SEHNR and FQNEAQ (reference sequence). The CDR3 nucleotides read TGTGCCAGCAGCCTTCCTAGGGACAGGGGGCCTGGTCATCCAGGCTACACCTTC. Protein sequence: CASSLPRDRGPGHPGYTF.

This clonotype came up many times. J is TRBJ2-7 and V is TRBV10-3; D remains unclear. Germline CDR1 is ENHRY and CDR2 is SYGVKD. The CDR3 is made up of 12 amino acids. V lost 7 bases and J lost 0, with 7 bases in between. The CDR3 DNA reads TGTGCCATCAAGGGCAGCTCCTACGAGCAGTACTTC. Its translation: CAIKGSSYEQYF.